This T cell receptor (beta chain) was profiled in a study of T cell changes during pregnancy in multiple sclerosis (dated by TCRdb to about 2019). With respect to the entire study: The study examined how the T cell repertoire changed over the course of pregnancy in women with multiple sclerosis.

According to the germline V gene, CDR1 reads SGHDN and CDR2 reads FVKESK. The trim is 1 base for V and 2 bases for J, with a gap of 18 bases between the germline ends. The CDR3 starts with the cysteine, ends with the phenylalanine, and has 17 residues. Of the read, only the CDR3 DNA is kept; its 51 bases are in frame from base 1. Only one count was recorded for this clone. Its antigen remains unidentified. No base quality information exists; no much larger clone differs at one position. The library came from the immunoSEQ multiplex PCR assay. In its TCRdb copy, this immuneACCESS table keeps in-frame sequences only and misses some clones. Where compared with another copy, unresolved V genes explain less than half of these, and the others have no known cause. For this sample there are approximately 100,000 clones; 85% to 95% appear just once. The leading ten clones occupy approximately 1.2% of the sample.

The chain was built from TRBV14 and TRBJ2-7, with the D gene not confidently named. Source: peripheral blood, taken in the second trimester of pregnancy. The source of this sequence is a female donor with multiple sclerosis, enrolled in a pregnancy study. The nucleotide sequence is TGTGCCAGCAGCCAAGTCAGGTCCGGAACTTCAGCCTACGAGCAGTACTTC. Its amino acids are CASSQVRSGTSAYEQYF.